A selection of T cell receptor beta chains follows, all from one sample in a study of blood T cells in healthy people across ages. MiXCR was run by TCRdb on the 5' RACE reads, yielding one entry per CDR3 protein. The sample contains approximately 800,000 distinct CDR3 sequences, approximately 35% of which appear only once. Sequencing used blood. These receptors were obtained from a man aged 18 to 30 in good health. Each CDR3 is given with its conserved first and last residue. Each record gives: CDR3 protein, CDR3 DNA, clone size, D gene, J gene, V gene. A D gene is named only where the DNA matches it firmly. Size is omitted from some rows. Given values are once, few, many or a class for expanded clones.

CDR3aa: CASSYSMTVATYEQYF; CDR3nt: TGTGCCAGCAGTTACTCGATGACGGTGGCTACCTACGAGCAGTACTTC; abundance: many; d_gene: -; j_gene: TRBJ2-7; v_gene: TRBV6-5
CDR3aa: CASSERTGEKLFF; CDR3nt: TGTGCCAGCAGCGAAAGGACAGGTGAAAAACTGTTTTTT; abundance: -; d_gene: TRBD1; j_gene: TRBJ1-4; v_gene: TRBV7-2
CDR3aa: CASSLFLSDGNEQFF; CDR3nt: TGTGCCAGCAGCTTATTCCTTAGCGACGGGAATGAGCAGTTCTTC; abundance: -; d_gene: -; j_gene: TRBJ2-1; v_gene: TRBV7-6
CDR3aa: CASSLVGQSAGNEKLFF; CDR3nt: TGTGCCAGCAGCTTAGTGGGACAATCGGCGGGGAATGAAAAACTGTTTTTT; abundance: -; d_gene: -; j_gene: TRBJ1-4; v_gene: TRBV13
CDR3aa: CASSGTPNYGYTF; CDR3nt: TGTGCCAGCAGTGGGACGCCCAACTATGGCTACACCTTC; abundance: -; d_gene: -; j_gene: TRBJ1-2; v_gene: TRBV6-2/TRBV6-3
CDR3aa: CASSLKAAANYGYTF; CDR3nt: TGTGCCAGCAGCTTAAAGGCGGCCGCTAACTATGGCTACACCTTC; abundance: many; d_gene: -; j_gene: TRBJ1-2; v_gene: TRBV7-2
CDR3aa: CASRPRTGDSGNTIYF; CDR3nt: TGTGCCAGCAGACCGCGGACAGGGGACTCTGGAAACACCATATATTTT; abundance: -; d_gene: TRBD1; j_gene: TRBJ1-3; v_gene: TRBV5-5
CDR3aa: CSASPGYYGYTF; CDR3nt: TGCAGTGCTAGCCCGGGGTACTATGGCTACACCTTC; abundance: -; d_gene: -; j_gene: TRBJ1-2; v_gene: TRBV20-1
CDR3aa: CASSLGQASDTQYF; CDR3nt: TGTGCCAGCAGCTTAGGCCAGGCCTCAGATACGCAGTATTTT; abundance: few; d_gene: -; j_gene: TRBJ2-3; v_gene: TRBV7-2
CDR3aa: CVSSRTGGQTSPQYF; CDR3nt: TGTGTCAGCAGCCGGACAGGGGGCCAGACCTCACCGCAGTATTTT; abundance: -; d_gene: TRBD1; j_gene: TRBJ2-3; v_gene: TRBV14
CDR3aa: CASNLASATQYF; CDR3nt: TGTGCCAGCAACCTCGCCTCGGCTACGCAGTATTTT; abundance: -; d_gene: -; j_gene: TRBJ2-3; v_gene: TRBV5-6
CDR3aa: CASSLTGGGELFF; CDR3nt: TGTGCCAGCAGCTTGACAGGAGGCGGGGAGCTGTTTTTT; abundance: -; d_gene: -; j_gene: TRBJ2-2; v_gene: TRBV5-6
CDR3aa: CASSQITGTSYEQYF; CDR3nt: TGCGCCAGCAGCCAGATCACGGGCACCTCATACGAGCAGTACTTC; abundance: -; d_gene: -; j_gene: TRBJ2-7; v_gene: TRBV4-1
CDR3aa: CASSPHPTGTDTQYF; CDR3nt: TGTGCCAGCAGCCCCCATCCCACGGGCACAGATACGCAGTATTTT; abundance: -; d_gene: -; j_gene: TRBJ2-3; v_gene: TRBV9
CDR3aa: CASSYLQANEQFF; CDR3nt: TGTGCCAGCAGTTACCTACAGGCCAATGAGCAGTTCTTC; abundance: -; d_gene: -; j_gene: TRBJ2-1; v_gene: TRBV6-2/TRBV6-3
CDR3aa: CASSAQGDSPLHF; CDR3nt: TGTGCCAGCAGTGCCCAGGGAGATTCACCCCTCCACTTT; abundance: -; d_gene: -; j_gene: TRBJ1-6; v_gene: TRBV2
CDR3aa: CASSLGDRIGTQYF; CDR3nt: TGCGCCAGCAGCTTGGGGGACAGGATTGGTACGCAGTATTTT; abundance: -; d_gene: TRBD1; j_gene: TRBJ2-3; v_gene: TRBV5-1
CDR3aa: CASSLDEDQPQHF; CDR3nt: TGTGCCAGCAGCTTAGACGAAGATCAGCCCCAGCATTTT; abundance: -; d_gene: -; j_gene: TRBJ1-5; v_gene: TRBV7-6
CDR3aa: CASSQATGANYGYTF; CDR3nt: TGTGCCAGCAGCCAAGCGACAGGAGCTAACTATGGCTACACCTTC; abundance: many; d_gene: -; j_gene: TRBJ1-2; v_gene: TRBV4-2
CDR3aa: CASSVESEPPNYGYTF; CDR3nt: TGTGCCAGCAGCGTAGAGTCAGAACCTCCTAACTATGGCTACACCTTC; abundance: -; d_gene: -; j_gene: TRBJ1-2; v_gene: TRBV9
CDR3aa: CSVAIPGGLGRRLSNGYTF; CDR3nt: TGCAGCGTTGCGATTCCAGGGGGCCTGGGGCGTCGGCTGTCTAATGGCTACACCTTC; abundance: -; d_gene: TRBD1; j_gene: TRBJ1-2; v_gene: TRBV29-1
CDR3aa: CASSQGWTVATNEKLFF; CDR3nt: TGTGCCAGCAGCCAAGGTTGGACAGTTGCAACTAATGAAAAACTGTTTTTT; abundance: -; d_gene: -; j_gene: TRBJ1-4; v_gene: TRBV3-1
CDR3aa: CASSVGLQETQYF; CDR3nt: TGTGCCAGCAGCGTAGGGCTTCAAGAGACCCAGTACTTC; abundance: many; d_gene: -; j_gene: TRBJ2-5; v_gene: TRBV9
CDR3aa: CASSEPGNYGYTF; CDR3nt: TGTGCCAGCAGTGAGCCGGGCAACTATGGCTACACCTTC; abundance: -; d_gene: -; j_gene: TRBJ1-2; v_gene: TRBV27
CDR3aa: CSARNRQGSYVSGYGYTF; CDR3nt: TGCAGTGCTAGAAACCGCCAGGGGTCCTACGTATCGGGTTATGGCTACACCTTC; abundance: few; d_gene: -; j_gene: TRBJ1-2; v_gene: TRBV20-1
CDR3aa: CASSSRSTGDPGDTQYF; CDR3nt: TGCGCCAGCAGCTCACGATCGACAGGGGACCCAGGAGATACGCAGTATTTT; abundance: -; d_gene: TRBD1; j_gene: TRBJ2-3; v_gene: TRBV5-1
CDR3aa: CASSVATSLETQYF; CDR3nt: TGTGCCAGCAGTGTCGCGACTAGCCTAGAGACCCAGTACTTC; abundance: many; d_gene: TRBD2; j_gene: TRBJ2-5; v_gene: TRBV12-3/TRBV12-4
CDR3aa: CASGTLTVYEQYF; CDR3nt: TGTGCCAGCGGGACACTCACGGTCTACGAGCAGTACTTC; abundance: -; d_gene: -; j_gene: TRBJ2-7; v_gene: TRBV28
CDR3aa: CASSEPRERGGPADTQYF; CDR3nt: TGTGCCAGCAGCGAACCAAGGGAGCGGGGGGGCCCGGCAGATACGCAGTATTTT; abundance: -; d_gene: TRBD2; j_gene: TRBJ2-3; v_gene: TRBV9
CDR3aa: CSARDWKGPGETQYF; CDR3nt: TGCAGTGCTAGAGATTGGAAGGGGCCGGGGGAGACCCAGTACTTC; abundance: -; d_gene: -; j_gene: TRBJ2-5; v_gene: TRBV20-1
CDR3aa: CASSFVPGQGALNQPQHF; CDR3nt: TGTGCCAGCAGTTTCGTCCCGGGACAGGGGGCGCTGAATCAGCCCCAGCATTTT; abundance: -; d_gene: TRBD1; j_gene: TRBJ1-5; v_gene: TRBV6-2/TRBV6-3
CDR3aa: CASSLSSIQETQYF; CDR3nt: TGTGCCAGCAGCCTCAGCAGTATACAAGAGACCCAGTACTTC; abundance: -; d_gene: -; j_gene: TRBJ2-5; v_gene: TRBV7-2
CDR3aa: CASRTWSPNTEAFF; CDR3nt: TGTGCCAGCAGGACCTGGAGCCCGAACACTGAAGCTTTCTTT; abundance: few; d_gene: -; j_gene: TRBJ1-1; v_gene: TRBV2
CDR3aa: CASNRDDSTASYEQYF; CDR3nt: TGCGCCAGCAACCGGGACGATTCGACAGCTTCCTACGAGCAGTACTTC; abundance: many; d_gene: -; j_gene: TRBJ2-7; v_gene: TRBV5-1
CDR3aa: CATSLRTGTDTQYF; CDR3nt: TGCGCCACCAGCTTGCGGACAGGCACAGATACGCAGTATTTT; abundance: -; d_gene: -; j_gene: TRBJ2-3; v_gene: TRBV15
CDR3aa: CSALRSGTTDTQYF; CDR3nt: TGCAGTGCTCTACGGAGCGGAACCACAGATACGCAGTATTTT; abundance: -; d_gene: -; j_gene: TRBJ2-3; v_gene: TRBV20-1
CDR3aa: CASRSLAGALTETQYF; CDR3nt: TGTGCCAGTAGGAGCTTGGCGGGGGCCCTTACAGAGACCCAGTACTTC; abundance: few; d_gene: -; j_gene: TRBJ2-5; v_gene: TRBV19
CDR3aa: CASRMTGANYNERYF; CDR3nt: TGTGCCAGCAGGATGACAGGGGCTAACTACAATGAGCGGTACTTC; abundance: -; d_gene: TRBD1; j_gene: TRBJ2-7; v_gene: TRBV12-3/TRBV12-4
CDR3aa: CSASSVSSYNEQYF; CDR3nt: TGCAGTGCTAGTTCGGTTAGCTCCTACAATGAGCAGTACTTC; abundance: -; d_gene: -; j_gene: TRBJ2-5; v_gene: TRBV20-1
CDR3aa: CASSLGGLHQPQHF; CDR3nt: TGCGCCAGCAGCTTGGGAGGGTTGCATCAGCCCCAGCATTTT; abundance: -; d_gene: -; j_gene: TRBJ1-5; v_gene: TRBV5-1
CDR3aa: CASSMGQGYEQYF; CDR3nt: TGTGCCAGCAGCATGGGACAGGGCTACGAGCAGTACTTC; abundance: many; d_gene: TRBD1; j_gene: TRBJ2-7; v_gene: TRBV9
CDR3aa: CASSLRARSNTEAFF; CDR3nt: TGCGCCAGCAGCCTACGGGCCAGGAGTAACACTGAAGCTTTCTTT; abundance: -; d_gene: -; j_gene: TRBJ1-1; v_gene: TRBV5-1
CDR3aa: CASSHRAGGLYEQYF; CDR3nt: TGCGCCAGCAGCCACCGAGCGGGGGGACTCTACGAGCAGTACTTC; abundance: -; d_gene: TRBD2; j_gene: TRBJ2-7; v_gene: TRBV4-3
CDR3aa: CASSSPVRGRANYGYTF; CDR3nt: TGCGCCAGCAGCTCCCCGGTTAGGGGTCGAGCTAACTATGGCTACACCTTC; abundance: few; d_gene: -; j_gene: TRBJ1-2; v_gene: TRBV5-1
CDR3aa: CTSSVTGTENTEAFF; CDR3nt: TGTACCAGCAGTGTCACCGGGACAGAGAACACTGAAGCTTTCTTT; abundance: -; d_gene: TRBD1; j_gene: TRBJ1-1; v_gene: TRBV25-1
CDR3aa: CASSLAPGPPTDTQYF; CDR3nt: TGTGCCAGCAGTCTAGCACCGGGACCTCCTACAGATACGCAGTATTTT; abundance: few; d_gene: -; j_gene: TRBJ2-3; v_gene: TRBV7-6
CDR3aa: CASTLLTGPSTDTQYF; CDR3nt: TGTGCCAGCACCCTGCTGACAGGACCTAGCACAGATACGCAGTATTTT; abundance: once; d_gene: -; j_gene: TRBJ2-3; v_gene: TRBV7-2
CDR3aa: CAISELTDLKTQYF; CDR3nt: TGTGCCATCAGTGAACTAACCGACCTCAAGACCCAGTACTTC; abundance: many; d_gene: -; j_gene: TRBJ2-5; v_gene: TRBV10-3
CDR3aa: CAISEGTGGSNQPQHF; CDR3nt: TGTGCCATCAGTGAGGGGACAGGGGGTAGCAATCAGCCCCAGCATTTT; abundance: few; d_gene: TRBD1; j_gene: TRBJ1-5; v_gene: TRBV10-3
CDR3aa: CASSLGSGTPEGDRNIQYF; CDR3nt: TGCGCCAGCAGCCTCGGCTCCGGGACACCCGAAGGGGATAGAAACATTCAGTACTTC; abundance: -; d_gene: -; j_gene: TRBJ2-4; v_gene: TRBV4-1
CDR3aa: CAISPNSDSPEAFF; CDR3nt: TGTGCCATCAGTCCCAATTCGGACAGTCCTGAAGCTTTCTTT; abundance: -; d_gene: -; j_gene: TRBJ1-1; v_gene: TRBV10-3